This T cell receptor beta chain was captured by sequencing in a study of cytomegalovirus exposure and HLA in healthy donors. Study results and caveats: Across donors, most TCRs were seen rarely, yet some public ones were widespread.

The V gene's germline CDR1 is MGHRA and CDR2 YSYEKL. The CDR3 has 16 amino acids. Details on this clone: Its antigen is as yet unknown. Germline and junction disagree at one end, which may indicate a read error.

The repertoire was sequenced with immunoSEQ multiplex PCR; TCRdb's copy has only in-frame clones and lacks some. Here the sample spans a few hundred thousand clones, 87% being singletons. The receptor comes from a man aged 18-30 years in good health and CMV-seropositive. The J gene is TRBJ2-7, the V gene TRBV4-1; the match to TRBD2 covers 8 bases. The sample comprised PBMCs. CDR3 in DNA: TGCGCCAGCAGACAAGGGAGCGGGAGCCGAGCCTACGAGCAGTACTTC. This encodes CASRQGSGSRAYEQYF.